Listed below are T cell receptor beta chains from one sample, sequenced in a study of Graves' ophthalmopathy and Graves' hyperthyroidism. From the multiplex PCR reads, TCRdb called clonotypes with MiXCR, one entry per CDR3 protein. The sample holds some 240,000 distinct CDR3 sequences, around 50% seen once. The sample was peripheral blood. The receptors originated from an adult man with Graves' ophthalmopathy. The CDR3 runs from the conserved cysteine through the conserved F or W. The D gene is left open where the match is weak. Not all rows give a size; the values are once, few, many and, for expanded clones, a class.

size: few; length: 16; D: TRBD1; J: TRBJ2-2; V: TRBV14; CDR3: CASSQTGQGNTGELFF; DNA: TGTGCCAGCAGCCAAACGGGACAGGGTAACACCGGGGAGCTGTTTTTT
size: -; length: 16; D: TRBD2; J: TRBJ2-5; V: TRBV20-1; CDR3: CSASRGLAGAKETQYF; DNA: TGCAGTGCTAGTAGGGGACTAGCGGGGGCGAAAGAGACCCAGTACTTC
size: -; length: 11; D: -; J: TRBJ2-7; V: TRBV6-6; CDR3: CASSPAGQTYF; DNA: TGTGCCAGCAGTCCCGCTGGGCAGACGTACTTC
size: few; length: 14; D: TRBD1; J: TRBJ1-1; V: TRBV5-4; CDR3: CASSQGGLATEAFF; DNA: TGTGCCAGCAGCCAAGGGGGCTTGGCCACTGAAGCTTTCTTT
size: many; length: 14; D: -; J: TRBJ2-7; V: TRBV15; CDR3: CATSSMQGTTEQYF; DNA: TGTGCCACCAGCAGCATGCAGGGGACCACCGAGCAGTACTTC
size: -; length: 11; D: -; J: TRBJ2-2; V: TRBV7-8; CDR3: CASSLAGGLFF; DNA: TGTGCCAGCAGCTTAGCGGGGGGGCTGTTTTTT
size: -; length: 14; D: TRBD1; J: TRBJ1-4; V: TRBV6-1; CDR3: CASSSTGGSEKLFF; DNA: TGTGCCAGCAGTTCGACAGGGGGCAGCGAAAAACTGTTTTTT
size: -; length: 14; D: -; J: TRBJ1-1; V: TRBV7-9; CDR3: CASSFQTENTEAFF; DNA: TGTGCCAGCAGCTTCCAGACTGAGAACACTGAAGCTTTCTTT
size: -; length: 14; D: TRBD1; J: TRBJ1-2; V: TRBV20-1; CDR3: CSAGGRQGNYGYTF; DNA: TGCAGTGCTGGCGGCCGACAGGGGAACTATGGCTACACCTTC
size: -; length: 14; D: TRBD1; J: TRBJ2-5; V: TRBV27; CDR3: CASSQGARGETQYF; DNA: TGTGCCAGCAGTCAGGGGGCGCGGGGAGAGACCCAGTACTTC
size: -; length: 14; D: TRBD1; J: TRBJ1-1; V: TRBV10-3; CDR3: CAIRGTGVNTEAFF; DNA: TGTGCCATCAGAGGGACAGGGGTAAACACTGAAGCTTTCTTT
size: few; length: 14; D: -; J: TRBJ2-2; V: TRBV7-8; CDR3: CASSFSSAIGELFF; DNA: TGTGCCAGCAGCTTCTCTAGCGCTATCGGGGAGCTGTTTTTT
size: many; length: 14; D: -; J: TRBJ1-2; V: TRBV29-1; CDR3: CSVEDRHRIGGYTF; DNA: TGCAGCGTTGAAGATAGGCACCGCATTGGTGGCTACACCTTC
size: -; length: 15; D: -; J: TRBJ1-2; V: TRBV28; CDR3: CASSSSTGPYYGYTF; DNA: -
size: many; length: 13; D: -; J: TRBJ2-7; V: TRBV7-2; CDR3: CASSISVNYEQYF; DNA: TGTGCCAGCAGCATAAGTGTGAACTACGAGCAGTACTTC
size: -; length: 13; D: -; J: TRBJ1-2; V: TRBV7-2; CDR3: CASSSIWGDGYTF; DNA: TGTGCCAGCAGCTCCATTTGGGGGGATGGCTACACCTTC
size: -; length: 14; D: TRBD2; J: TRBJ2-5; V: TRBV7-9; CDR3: CATGLAGVSETQYF; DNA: TGTGCCACCGGACTAGCGGGAGTCTCAGAGACCCAGTACTTC
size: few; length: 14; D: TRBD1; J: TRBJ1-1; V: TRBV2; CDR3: CASRTQGTNTEAFF; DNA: TGTGCCAGCAGGACACAGGGGACGAACACTGAAGCTTTCTTT
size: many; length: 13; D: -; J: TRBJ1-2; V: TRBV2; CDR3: CASSPQGFDGYTF; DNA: TGTGCCAGCAGTCCTCAGGGTTTCGATGGCTACACCTTC
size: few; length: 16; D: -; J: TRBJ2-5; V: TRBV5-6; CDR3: CASSLVPGADGETQYF; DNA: TGTGCCAGCAGCTTGGTCCCGGGGGCGGACGGCGAGACCCAGTACTTC
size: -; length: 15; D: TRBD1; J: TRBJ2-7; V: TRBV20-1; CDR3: CSANHRQGLFYEQYF; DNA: TGCAGTGCCAACCATAGACAGGGATTATTCTACGAGCAGTACTTC
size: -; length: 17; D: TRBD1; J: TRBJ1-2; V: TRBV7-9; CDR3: CASSQAGTGGVSYGYTF; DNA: TGTGCCAGCAGCCAAGCCGGGACAGGGGGGGTGAGCTATGGCTACACCTTC
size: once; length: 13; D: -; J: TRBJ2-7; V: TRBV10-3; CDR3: CASSSDRIYEQYF; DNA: TGTGCCAGCAGTTCAGACAGGATCTACGAGCAGTACTTC
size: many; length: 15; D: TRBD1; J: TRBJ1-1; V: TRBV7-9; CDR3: CASSLPGTGVTEAFF; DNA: TGTGCCAGCAGCTTACCCGGGACAGGGGTCACTGAAGCTTTCTTT
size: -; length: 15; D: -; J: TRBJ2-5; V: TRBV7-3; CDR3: CASSLTAAGHETQYF; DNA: TGTGCCAGCAGCTTAACGGCAGCCGGACATGAGACCCAGTACTTC
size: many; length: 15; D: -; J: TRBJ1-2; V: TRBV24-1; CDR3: CATSDPRGGNYGYTF; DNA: TGTGCCACCAGTGATCCGAGGGGGGGTAACTATGGCTACACCTTC
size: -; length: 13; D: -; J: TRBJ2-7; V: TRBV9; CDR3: CASSLSGLYEQYF; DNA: TGTGCCAGCAGTTTATCGGGTCTCTACGAGCAGTACTTC
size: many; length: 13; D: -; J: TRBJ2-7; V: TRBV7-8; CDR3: CASSLARGYEQYF; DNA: TGTGCCAGCAGCTTAGCGAGGGGCTACGAGCAGTACTTC
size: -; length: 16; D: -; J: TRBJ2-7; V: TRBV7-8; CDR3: CASSLDWAGRAYEQYF; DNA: TGTGCCAGCAGCTTAGATTGGGCCGGGAGAGCCTACGAGCAGTACTTC
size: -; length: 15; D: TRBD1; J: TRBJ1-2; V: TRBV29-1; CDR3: CSVEDDGQGPYGYTF; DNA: TGCAGCGTTGAGGACGACGGACAGGGGCCCTATGGCTACACCTTC
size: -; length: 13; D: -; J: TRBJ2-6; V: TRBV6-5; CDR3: CASSGSGANVLTF; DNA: TGTGCCAGCAGTGGCTCTGGGGCCAACGTCCTGACTTTC
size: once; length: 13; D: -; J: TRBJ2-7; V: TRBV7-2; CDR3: CASSKRWGYEQYF; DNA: TGTGCCAGCAGCAAACGGTGGGGGTACGAGCAGTACTTC
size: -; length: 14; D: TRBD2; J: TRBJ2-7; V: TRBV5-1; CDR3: CASSSVPGGYEQYF; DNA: TGCGCCAGCAGTAGTGTCCCGGGGGGCTACGAGCAGTACTTC
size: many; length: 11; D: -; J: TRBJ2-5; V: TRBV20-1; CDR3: CSAGGEETQYF; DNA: TGCAGTGCCGGGGGTGAAGAGACCCAGTACTTC
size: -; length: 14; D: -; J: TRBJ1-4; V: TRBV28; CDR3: CASSLQSTNEKLFF; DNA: TGTGCCAGCAGTTTACAGTCAACTAATGAAAAACTGTTTTTT
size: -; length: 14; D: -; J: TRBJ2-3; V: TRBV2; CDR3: CASSTGGATDTQYF; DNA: TGTGCCAGCAGCACCGGGGGCGCTACAGATACGCAGTATTTT
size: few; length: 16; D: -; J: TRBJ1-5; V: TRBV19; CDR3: CASSTTGGTGDQPQHF; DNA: TGTGCCAGTAGTACCACGGGCGGGACGGGGGATCAGCCCCAGCATTTT
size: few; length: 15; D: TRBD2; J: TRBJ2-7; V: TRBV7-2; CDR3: CASSFTSGVGGEQYF; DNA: TGTGCCAGCAGCTTCACTAGCGGGGTCGGAGGGGAGCAGTACTTC
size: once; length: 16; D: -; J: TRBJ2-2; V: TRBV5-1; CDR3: CASSLRQQGNTGELFF; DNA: TGCGCCAGCAGCTTGAGGCAACAGGGGAACACCGGGGAGCTGTTTTTT
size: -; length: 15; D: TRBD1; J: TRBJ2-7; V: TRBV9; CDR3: CASSVGQGAPYEQYF; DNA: TGTGCCAGCAGCGTAGGACAGGGGGCTCCCTACGAGCAGTACTTC
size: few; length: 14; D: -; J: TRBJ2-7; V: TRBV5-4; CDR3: CASSLEQGPHEQYF; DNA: TGTGCCAGCAGCTTGGAACAGGGCCCCCACGAGCAGTACTTC
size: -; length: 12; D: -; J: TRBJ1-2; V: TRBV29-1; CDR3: CSVDGTNYGYTF; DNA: TGCAGCGTTGATGGGACTAACTATGGCTACACCTTC
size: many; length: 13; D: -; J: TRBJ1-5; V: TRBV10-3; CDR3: CASQGWADQPQHF; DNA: TGTGCCAGCCAGGGGTGGGCCGATCAGCCCCAGCATTTT
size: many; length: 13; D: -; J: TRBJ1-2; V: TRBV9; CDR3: CASSGQVTYGYTF; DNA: TGTGCCAGCAGCGGACAGGTGACCTATGGCTACACCTTC
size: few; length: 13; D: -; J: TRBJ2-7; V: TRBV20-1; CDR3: CSARDASSYEQYF; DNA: TGCAGTGCTAGGGACGCCTCCTCCTACGAGCAGTACTTC
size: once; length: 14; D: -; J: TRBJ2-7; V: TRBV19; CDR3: CASSDRQFIRQQYF; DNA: TGTGCCAGTAGTGACCGGCAATTCATACGACAGCAGTACTTC
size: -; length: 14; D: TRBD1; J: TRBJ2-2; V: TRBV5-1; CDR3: CASSLGTGAGELFF; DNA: TGCGCCAGCAGCCTAGGGACAGGTGCCGGGGAGCTGTTTTTT